This entry is about one TCR beta chain. Its antigen is as yet unknown. Germline-derived CDR1 and CDR2 are MNHEY and SVGAGI. Trimming at V came to 4 bases and at J to 4 bases, leaving 9 bases not matched to a gene. CDR3 length: 15 amino acids. This entry belongs to a study of graft-versus-host responses after intestinal transplantation. Study background: Each of the recipients got a multivisceral, liver-intestinal, or isolated intestinal transplant. Induction using anti-thymocyte globulin, followed by tacrolimus and steroids for two to three years, was given to all recipients.

Produced via immunoSEQ multiplex PCR; TCRdb's table is partial and in-frame only. This sample has about 93,000 clones; 90% to 95% occur once, and the top ten carry about 0.5%. Overall study findings and caveats: There were GvH clones found in recipient marrow, and some of them appeared first in ileum or blood. Declines in HvG clones occurring early post-transplant were associated with peak circulating GvH clone levels.

The chain employs TRBV6-5 and TRBJ2-7, with TRBD1 matching over 8 bases. The receptor was isolated from a human donor who received an intestinal transplant. The specimen comprised unstimulated CD8+ T cells sorted from spleen or lymph node cells, sampled before intestinal transplant. CDR3 sequence reads: CASSFVEQGAYEQYF. DNA for the CDR3: TGTGCCAGCAGTTTCGTTGAGCAGGGGGCATACGAGCAGTACTTC.